These T cell receptor beta chains were read from a single sample in a study of OX40 agonist ivuxolimab in advanced cancers. Clones were sequenced by immunoSEQ multiplex PCR, and TCRdb holds only the in-frame ones, with some missing. The sample lists tens of thousands of clones; just under 90% were seen once. The sequencing used CD4+ or CD8+ T cells sorted from blood, collected in a trial of the OX40 agonist ivuxolimab. These receptors were obtained from an adult with an advanced solid tumor such as melanoma, head and neck, liver or kidney cancer. CDR3s include the opening cysteine and the closing phenylalanine or tryptophan. Each record gives: V gene, clone size, J gene, CDR3 length, D gene, CDR3 DNA, CDR3 protein. D genes are given only for firm matches. Not every row has a clone size; where given, it reads once, few, many or a size class.

TRBV5-1,.,TRBJ2-5,12,.,TGCGCCAGCAGCTTGTTCGGGGAGACCCAGTACTTC,CASSLFGETQYF
TRBV27,.,TRBJ2-7,13,TRBD1,TGTGCCAGCGGACAGGGGGCTACCTACGAGCAGTACTTC,CASGQGATYEQYF
TRBV15,.,TRBJ2-7,16,.,TGTGCCACCAGCAGAGGTCTAATTGGGACCAGCTACGAGCAGTACTTC,CATSRGLIGTSYEQYF
TRBV28,.,TRBJ1-2,15,.,TGTGCCAGCAGTCCATGGGACGGGCTATTTTCTGGCTACACCTTC,CASSPWDGLFSGYTF
TRBV10-3,few,TRBJ2-2,17,.,TGTGCCATCAGTGAGTCAGGGGCCCAACGCGGCACCGGGGAGCTGTTTTTT,CAISESGAQRGTGELFF
TRBV5-4,.,TRBJ2-1,17,.,TGTGCCAGCAGCTTCTCCGTGGGGGGGCTTTCTAACAATGAGCAGTTCTTC,CASSFSVGGLSNNEQFF
TRBV11-2,.,TRBJ2-1,15,TRBD2,TGTGCCAGCAGCTCCCAAATTAGCGGGTACAATGAGCAGTTCTTC,CASSSQISGYNEQFF
TRBV6-1,.,TRBJ2-4,14,TRBD2,TGTGCCAGCAGCTCTAGCGGGAGTCTTGACATTCAGTACTTC,CASSSSGSLDIQYF
TRBV6-1,.,TRBJ1-1,14,.,TGTGCCAGCAGCCAACCTCGGGCAGGGACTGAAGCTTTCTTT,CASSQPRAGTEAFF
TRBV10-3,.,TRBJ1-5,15,TRBD1,TGTGCCATCAGTGAGTCGGGGACAGGAAGCCAGCCCCAGCATTTT,CAISESGTGSQPQHF
TRBV30,.,TRBJ2-1,14,TRBD2,TGTGCCTGGTCAAGACTAGCGGGAGCCAATGAGCAGTTCTTC,CAWSRLAGANEQFF
TRBV21-1,.,TRBJ2-3,16,.,TGTGCCAGCAGCAAAGGAGACAGGGAGCGCACAGATACGCAGTATTTT,CASSKGDRERTDTQYF
TRBV5-1,once,TRBJ2-1,15,.,TGCGCCAGCAGCTCATCAGGGACCTCCTACAATGAGCAGTTCTTC,CASSSSGTSYNEQFF
TRBV5-1,.,TRBJ1-5,15,.,TGCGCCAGCAGCTTGACGACAGGCTCCAATCAGCCCCAGCATTTT,CASSLTTGSNQPQHF
TRBV7-9,.,TRBJ2-5,17,.,TGTGCCAGCAGCTTAGGGAGTTACCTAACAGGAAAAGAGACCCAGTACTTC,CASSLGSYLTGKETQYF
TRBV5-4,.,TRBJ2-5,13,.,TGTGCCAGCAGCCCCAGGGGCGCAGAGACCCAGTACTTC,CASSPRGAETQYF
TRBV7-9,.,TRBJ2-7,14,.,TGTGCCAGCAGCAACCTAGGGGGGACCTACGAGCAGTACTTC,CASSNLGGTYEQYF
TRBV27,few,TRBJ1-5,13,.,TGTGCCAGTTTCGGGGGCGGCAATCAGCCCCAGCATTTT,CASFGGGNQPQHF
TRBV6-5,.,TRBJ1-1,14,TRBD1,TGTGCCAGCAACTCAGAACAGGGGGTCACTGAAGCTTTCTTT,CASNSEQGVTEAFF
TRBV28,once,TRBJ2-3,17,.,TGTGCCAGCAGTGGCTGGGACGGTATGAGGTCGCCAGATACGCAGTATTTT,CASSGWDGMRSPDTQYF
TRBV6-5,.,TRBJ2-5,14,.,TGTGCCAGCAGTTACTCTCAGATCCAAGAGACCCAGTACTTC,CASSYSQIQETQYF
TRBV7-3,once,TRBJ2-5,13,.,TGTGCCAGCAGCTTAGGGCCACAAGAGACCCAGTACTTC,CASSLGPQETQYF
TRBV30,.,TRBJ1-1,15,.,TGTGCCTGGGGTCCCGGGGCGGCAGGGTGGGATGAAGCTTTCTTT,CAWGPGAAGWDEAFF
TRBV5-8,.,TRBJ2-7,15,TRBD1,TGTGCCAGCAGCTTTCCCGGGACAGGGGGCTACGAGCAGTACTTC,CASSFPGTGGYEQYF
TRBV7-3,.,TRBJ2-1,13,TRBD2,TGTGACCCGAGGGGACTAGCGCCCCACGCGCAGTTCTTC,CDPRGLAPHAQFF
TRBV18,.,TRBJ2-7,11,.,TGTGCCAGCTCACCAGGGGGCGAGCAGTACTTC,CASSPGGEQYF
TRBV5-1,.,TRBJ2-3,12,.,TGCGCCAGCAGCTTGGACTCGGATACGCAGTATTTT,CASSLDSDTQYF
TRBV7-9,once,TRBJ1-5,15,.,TGTGCCAGCAGCTTAGCCTCCGGTGACAATCAGCCCCAGCATTTT,CASSLASGDNQPQHF
TRBV5-5,.,TRBJ2-7,15,TRBD2,TGTGCCAGCAGCCCTCCGGGGCTAGCGGCCTACGAGCAGTACTTC,CASSPPGLAAYEQYF
TRBV6-1,.,TRBJ2-7,13,TRBD1,TGTGCCAGCGCGAGACAGGGAACCTACGAGCAGTACTTC,CASARQGTYEQYF
TRBV7-7,few,TRBJ1-1,14,.,TGTGCTAGCAGCACGGACGACAGGTTGGATGAAGCTTTCTTT,CASSTDDRLDEAFF
TRBV2,.,TRBJ2-7,13,TRBD1,TGTGCCAGCATCGGACAGGTGTCCTACGAGCAGTACTTC,CASIGQVSYEQYF
TRBV7-9,few,TRBJ1-5,14,TRBD1,TGTGCCAGCAGCTTAACAGGGGTAGATCAGCCCCAGCATTTT,CASSLTGVDQPQHF